The clone carrying this TCR beta chain was recorded a few times. The data derive from a study of CD8 T cells in ankylosing spondylitis. TCRdb re-analysed the 5' RACE reads in MiXCR, keeping a single row per CDR3 protein. Of approximately 350,000 distinct CDR3 sequences in the sample, more than 20% were seen once. The germline V gene encodes CDR1 LNHNV and CDR2 YYDKDF (reference sequence). J gave up 3 bases and V 9 bases, and 8 bases lay outside the gene matches. CDR3 length: 14 residues. The chain has TRBV15 and TRBJ2-5; 9 bases align to TRBD1. The sequence was obtained from a male donor with ankylosing spondylitis or in good health (not recorded which). Sample: blood, either unsorted or a sorted T cell fraction (not recorded which). As DNA, the CDR3 is TGTGCCACTTCGCAGGACAGGGGTAAAGAGACCCAGTACTTC. Translating gives CATSQDRGKETQYF.